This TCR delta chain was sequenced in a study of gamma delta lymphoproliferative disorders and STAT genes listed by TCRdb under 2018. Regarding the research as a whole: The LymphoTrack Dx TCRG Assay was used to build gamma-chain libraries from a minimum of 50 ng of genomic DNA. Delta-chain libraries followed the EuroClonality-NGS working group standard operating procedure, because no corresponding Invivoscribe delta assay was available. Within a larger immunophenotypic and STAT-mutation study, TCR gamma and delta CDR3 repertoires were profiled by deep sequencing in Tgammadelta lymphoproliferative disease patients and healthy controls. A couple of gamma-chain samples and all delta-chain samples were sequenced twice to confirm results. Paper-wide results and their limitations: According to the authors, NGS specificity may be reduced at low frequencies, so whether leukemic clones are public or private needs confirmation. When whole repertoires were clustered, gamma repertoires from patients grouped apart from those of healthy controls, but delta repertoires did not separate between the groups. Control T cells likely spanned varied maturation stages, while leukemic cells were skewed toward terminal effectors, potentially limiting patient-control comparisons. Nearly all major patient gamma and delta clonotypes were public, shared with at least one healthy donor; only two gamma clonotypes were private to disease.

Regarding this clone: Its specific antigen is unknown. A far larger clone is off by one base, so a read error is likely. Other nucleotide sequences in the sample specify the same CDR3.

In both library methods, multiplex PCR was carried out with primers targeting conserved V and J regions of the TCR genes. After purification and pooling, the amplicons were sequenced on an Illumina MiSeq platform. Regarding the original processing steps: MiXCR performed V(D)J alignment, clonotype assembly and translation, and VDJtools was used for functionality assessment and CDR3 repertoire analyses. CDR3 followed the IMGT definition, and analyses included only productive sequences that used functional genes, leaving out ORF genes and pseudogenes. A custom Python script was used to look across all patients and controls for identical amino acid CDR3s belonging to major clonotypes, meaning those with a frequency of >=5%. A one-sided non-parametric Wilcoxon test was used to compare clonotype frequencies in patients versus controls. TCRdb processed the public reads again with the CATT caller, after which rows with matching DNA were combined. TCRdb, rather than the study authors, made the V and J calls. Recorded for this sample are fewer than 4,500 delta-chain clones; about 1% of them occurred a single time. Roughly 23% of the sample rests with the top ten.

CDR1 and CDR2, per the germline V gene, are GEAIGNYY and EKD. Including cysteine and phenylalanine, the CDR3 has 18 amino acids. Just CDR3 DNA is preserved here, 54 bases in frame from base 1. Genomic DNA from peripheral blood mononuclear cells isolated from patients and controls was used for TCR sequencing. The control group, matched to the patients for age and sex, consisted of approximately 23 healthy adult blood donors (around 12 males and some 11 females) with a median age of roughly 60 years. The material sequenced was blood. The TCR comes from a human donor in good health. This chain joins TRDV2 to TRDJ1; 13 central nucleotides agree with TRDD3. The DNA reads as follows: TGCGCCTGTGACGAAGTACTGGGGGATACGGGGTACACCGATAAACTCATCTTT. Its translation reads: CACDEVLGDTGYTDKLIF.